One sample yielded the 19 T cell receptor beta chains listed below, sequenced in a study of T cells in Graves' hyperthyroidism and ophthalmopathy. It was RNA transcripts that yielded the amplified TCR beta CDR3 regions. A set of HTBI primers served as the primers for a first-round RT-PCR of the TCR CDR3. TCRdb used MiXCR to reprocess the multiplex PCR reads, holding one entry per CDR3 protein. The sample shows about 330,000 distinct CDR3 sequences, roughly 15% of them seen only once. The sample taken for sequencing was blood. The source is a woman between 35 and 50 years old with Graves' ophthalmopathy.

This clonotype has at least ten counts. The chain uses TRBV10-2 and TRBJ2-7, with TRBD1 identical over 11 bases. Losses at the gene ends were 9 bases for V and 6 bases for J; bases not matched to a gene: 7. Germline assignment: CDR1 WSHSY and CDR2 SAAADI. The CDR3 runs 13 residues. The CDR3 DNA sequence: TGCGCCAGTTCGGACAGGGGGCCCAGCGAGCAGTACTTC. This sequence encodes CASSDRGPSEQYF.

There are many counts of this clonotype. The chain uses TRBV29-1 and TRBJ2-1, with D hard to call. Trimming removed 3 bases from V and 8 bases from J, with 11 bases in between. Germline V CDR1 and CDR2: SQVTM, ANQGSEA. CDR3 length equals 12 residues. CDR3 protein: CSVELVSDEQFF. CDR3 coding DNA: TGCAGCGTTGAGTTGGTTTCGGATGAGCAGTTCTTC.

Many counts were recorded for this clonotype. V is TRBV2 and J is TRBJ2-6; D is undetermined. The CDR3 has 17 amino acids. The germline CDR1 and CDR2 sequences are SNHLY and FYNNEI. V gave up 1 base and J gave up 0 bases, with 10 bases separating them. The CDR3 nucleotides read TGTGCCAGCAGTGAAGGGCGACGAAACTCTGGGGCCAACGTCCTGACTTTC. Protein product: CASSEGRRNSGANVLTF. Filled out from reference TRBV2 and TRBJ2-6, the complete variable domain reads EPEVTQTPSHQVTQMGQEVILRCVPISNHLYFYWYRQILGQKVEFLVSFYNNEISEKSEIFDDQFSVERPDGSNFTLKIRSTKLEDSAMYFCASSEGRRNSGANVLTFGAGSRLTVL.

As for this clonotype: Just one base apart from a much larger clone, this may be a read error. The rearrangement uses TRBV2 and TRBJ1-6; unclear D gene. Trimming removed 4 bases at V and 9 bases at J, with 13 bases between. In germline, CDR1 is SNHLY, CDR2 FYNNEI. The CDR3 length is 14 residues. For the CDR3, the DNA is TGTGCCAGCAGTGCGGCTACATCTAGTTCACCCCTCCACTTT. It codes for CASSAATSSSPLHF.

This rearrangement joins TRBV4-1 to TRBJ2-1; the D call may be TRBD1 or TRBD2 (6 bases each). From germline, CDR1 is MGHRA and CDR2 YSYEKL. The CDR3 runs to 15 residues. The V end lost 1 base, the J end lost 4 bases, and 11 bases lay between the germline ends. CDR3 coding DNA: TGCGCCAGCAGCCAAGGACGGGGGCGATACAATGAGCAGTTCTTC. Translation: CASSQGRGRYNEQFF.

This clonotype was seen only a few times. The gene calls are TRBV6-1 and TRBJ2-4; a possible D gene is TRBD1 (5 bases). The V end lost 8 bases, the J end lost 2 bases, and 10 bases lay between the germline ends. Per germline, CDR1 MNHNS and CDR2 SASEGT. CDR3 length: 13 amino acids. The CDR3 sequence: CASLGLSKNIQYF. The CDR3 DNA is TGTGCCAGCCTGGGGCTGTCCAAAAACATTCAGTACTTC.

This clonotype was seen only a few times. The chain employs TRBV6-1 and TRBJ2-3, with TRBD2 matching 8 bases. Unmatched junction bases numbered 12, after V lost 5 bases and J lost 2 bases. CDR1 is MNHNS and CDR2 is SASEGT in the germline V gene. The CDR3 loop spans 17 amino acids. The CDR3 reads CASSFDLAGHYTDTQYF. The CDR3 DNA reads as TGTGCCAGCAGTTTCGACTTAGCGGGACATTACACAGATACGCAGTATTTT.

The chain links TRBV27 to TRBJ2-3, with D tentatively TRBD1 or TRBD2 (5 bases each). The CDR3 is made up of 17 amino acids. Trimming left V 5 bases short and J 3 bases short, with 21 bases between. Germline-derived CDR1 and CDR2 are MNHEY and SMNVEV (reference sequence). The CDR3 reads CASSPPRVGVGTDTQYF. CDR3 coding DNA: TGTGCCAGCAGTCCCCCCCGAGTGGGGGTAGGGACAGATACGCAGTATTTT.

This clonotype was seen a few times. The CDR3 nucleotides are TGTGCCAGCAGCTACATTCACTCTGGAAACACCATATATTTT. This gives the protein CASSYIHSGNTIYF. The chain couples TRBV7-9 to TRBJ1-3; D not certain. Germline lookup yields CDR1 SEHNR and CDR2 FQNEAQ (reference sequence). The CDR3 has 14 residues. Trimming pared 4 bases from V and 0 bases from J, leaving 7 bases between.

As to this clonotype: This clone may be a read error of a much larger clone one base away. J is TRBJ1-1 and V is TRBV12-3 or TRBV12-4, with 9 nucleotides matching TRBD1. The CDR3 is 16 amino acids. CDR3 region: CACSKQGALWNTEAFF. CDR3 sequence (DNA): TGTGCCTGCAGCAAACAGGGGGCGCTTTGGAACACTGAAGCTTTCTTT.

The table lists this clonotype with many counts. This chain uses TRBV25-1 with TRBJ1-2; 7 positions agree with TRBD1. This CDR3 contains 18 residues. Trimming cost V 2 bases and J 1 base; bases outside gene matches: 13. Per the germline V gene, CDR1 is MGHDK and CDR2 is SYGVNS. Written as DNA, the CDR3 is TGTGCCAGCAGTGAAGGAAGAGGGGAGGGGGCGAATAACTATGGCTACACCTTC. It codes for CASSEGRGEGANNYGYTF.

The gene calls are TRBV11-1 and TRBJ2-3, with 10 nucleotides matching TRBD2. Unmatched junction bases numbered 8, after V lost 3 bases and J lost 5 bases. Per the germline V gene, CDR1 is SGHAT and CDR2 is FQDESV (reference sequence). The CDR3 loop spans 16 amino acids. The CDR3 DNA follows: TGTGCCAGCAGCTTGGAGTTAGCGGGGGGCCTAGATACGCAGTATTTT. It encodes CASSLELAGGLDTQYF.

This clonotype occurred many times. The CDR3 DNA reads TGTGCCAGCAGCTTAGAAAACAATCAGCCCCAGCATTTT. Translation: CASSLENNQPQHF. V and J are TRBV7-6 and TRBJ1-5; D gene ambiguous. V shed 1 base and J shed 3 bases, with 4 bases lying between them. Germline V gene data show CDR1 as SGHVS and CDR2 as FNYEAQ. The CDR3 runs 13 residues.

This clonotype was found many times. This chain links TRBV12-3 or TRBV12-4 with TRBJ2-6, with D possibly matching TRBD2 (7 bases). The CDR3 is made up of 15 amino acids. Deletions cut 6 bases from V and 4 bases from J, with 13 bases between. CDR3 nucleotide sequence: TGTGCCAGCAGCCGAGGGGGGGGGGGGGCCAACGTCCTGACTTTC. Translated: CASSRGGGGANVLTF.

This clonotype was found a few times. The chain combines TRBV28 with TRBJ2-7; the D is unclear. The CDR3 contains 17 residues. Deletions cut 2 bases from V and 0 bases from J, with 17 bases between. Germline CDR1 reads MDHEN; CDR2 reads SYDVKM. The CDR3 DNA is TGTGCCAGCAGTTTAAGCCTGAGTTCTACGAGCTCCTACGAGCAGTACTTC. It yields the protein CASSLSLSSTSSYEQYF.

Many counts were recorded for this clonotype. V usage is TRBV28 and J usage is TRBJ2-1, with 10 bases aligning to TRBD2. CDR1 MDHEN and CDR2 SYDVKM come from the germline V gene. The CDR3 extends over 15 amino acids. With 6 bases clipped from V and 3 bases from J, the junction kept 5 bases outside the gene matches. CDR3 sequence: CASRLAGKIYNEQFF. CDR3 coding DNA: TGTGCCAGCAGACTAGCGGGAAAGATCTACAATGAGCAGTTCTTC. The entire variable domain, with the rest obtained from reference TRBV28 and TRBJ2-1, is as follows: DVKVTQSSRYLVKRTGEKVFLECVQDMDHENMFWYRQDPGLGLRLIYFSYDVKMKEKGDIPEGYSVSREKKERFSLILESASTNQTSMYLCASRLAGKIYNEQFFGPGTRLTVL.

This clonotype was detected many times. The chain couples TRBV28 to TRBJ2-5; 11 bases are shared with TRBD2. The CDR3 runs 14 residues. V lost 7 bases, J lost 5 bases, and 6 bases stayed unmatched. Germline V lookup: CDR1 MDHEN, CDR2 SYDVKM. CDR3 residues: CASTLAGGRETQYF. CDR3 DNA: TGTGCCAGCACTCTAGCGGGGGGTAGGGAGACCCAGTACTTC. The full variable domain, completed using reference TRBV28 and TRBJ2-5, is DVKVTQSSRYLVKRTGEKVFLECVQDMDHENMFWYRQDPGLGLRLIYFSYDVKMKEKGDIPEGYSVSREKKERFSLILESASTNQTSMYLCASTLAGGRETQYFGPGTRLLVL.

The table lists this clonotype with many counts. This rearrangement joins TRBV20-1 to TRBJ1-6; a weak D match, TRBD1 (5 bases). The germline V gene encodes CDR1 DFQATT and CDR2 SNEGSKA (reference sequence). This CDR3 comprises 11 residues. Trimming removed 5 bases from V and 8 bases from J, with 7 bases in between. CDR3 coding DNA: TGCAGTGCTCAAGGGGATTCACCCCTCCACTTT. This codes for CSAQGDSPLHF.

The table lists this clonotype with many counts. The rearrangement links TRBV20-1 to TRBJ2-7, with D possibly being TRBD1 (7 bases). V was cut by 5 bases and J by 3 bases, with 14 bases left in between. The CDR3 has 13 amino acids. From germline, CDR1 is DFQATT and CDR2 SNEGSKA (reference sequence). The CDR3 DNA follows: TGCAGTGCTGAATCAGGGGGGAACTACGAGCAGTACTTC. Encoded protein: CSAESGGNYEQYF.